The clone carrying this T cell receptor (beta chain) was detected many times. The library protocol tagged individual cDNA molecules with unique molecular identifiers. TCRdb re-analysed the 5' RACE reads in MiXCR, keeping a single row per CDR3 protein. The sample carries about 48,000 distinct CDR3 sequences, 7.7% recorded once. This CDR3 is 14 amino acids long. The germline V and J ends were trimmed by 5 bases and 0 bases, with 11 bases remaining between them. CDR1 and CDR2 from the germline V gene are SGHRS and YFSETQ. The sample originates from a study of early T cells in non-severe SARS-CoV-2 infection.

Material for sequencing was whole blood. V gene TRBV5-1 combines with J gene TRBJ1-1; no firm D call. This TCR was sampled from an adult who was a healthcare worker with PCR-confirmed SARS-CoV-2 infection or an uninfected control (not recorded which). CDR3 in DNA: TGCGCCAGCAGGCGGAAGGGAGTGAACACTGAAGCTTTCTTT. Amino acid sequence: CASRRKGVNTEAFF.